This note documents a single T cell receptor beta chain sequence. The entry originates in a study of blood T cell repertoires in COVID-19. Study in general: There were acute and convalescent COVID-19 samples, and they came from the United States, Italy and Spain. PBMCs, B-cell-depleted T cells, or T cells provided the cDNA or gDNA that made up the material.

In the original workflow: Quantification of nucleated cells was approximated via reference gene primer amplification. Sequencing used immunoSEQ multiplex PCR; TCRdb keeps in-frame clones, though not all of them. V and J calls and clone size are those listed in that table; D and trimming were worked out from the DNA. Of about 480,000 clones in the sample, 70% to 90% were seen once. Seattle patient enrollment occurred during active infection, with longitudinal follow-up thereafter. This TCR derives from a woman aged 50 to 65 with COVID-19, enrolled during active disease. Material: peripheral blood.

The CDR3 spells CASSEGGAGTEAFF. As DNA, the CDR3 is TGCGCCAGCAGTGAGGGGGGGGCCGGTACTGAAGCTTTCTTT. This chain connects TRBV10-1 to TRBJ1-1; D may be TRBD1 (6 bases). CDR3 length equals 14 residues. CDR1 and CDR2 (germline): WNHNN, SYGVQD (reference sequence). Trimming took off 2 bases at V and 5 bases at J, with 12 bases between the two ends.